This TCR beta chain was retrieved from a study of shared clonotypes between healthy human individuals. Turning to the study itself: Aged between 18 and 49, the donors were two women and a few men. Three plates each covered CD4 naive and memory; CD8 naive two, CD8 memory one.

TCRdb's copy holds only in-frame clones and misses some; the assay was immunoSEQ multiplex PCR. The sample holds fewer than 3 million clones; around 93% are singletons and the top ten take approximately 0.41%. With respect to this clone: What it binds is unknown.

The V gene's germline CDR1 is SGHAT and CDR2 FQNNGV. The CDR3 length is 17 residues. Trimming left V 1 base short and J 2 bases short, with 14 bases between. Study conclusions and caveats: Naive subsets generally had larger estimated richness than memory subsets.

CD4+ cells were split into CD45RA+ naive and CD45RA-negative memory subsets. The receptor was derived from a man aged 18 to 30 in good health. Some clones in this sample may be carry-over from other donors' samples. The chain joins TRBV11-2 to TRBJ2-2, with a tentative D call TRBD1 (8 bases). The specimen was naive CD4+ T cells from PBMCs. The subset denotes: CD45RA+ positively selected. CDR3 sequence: CASSLVHRGGNTGELFF. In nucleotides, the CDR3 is TGTGCCAGCAGCTTAGTGCACAGGGGGGGAAACACCGGGGAGCTGTTTTTT.